This is a list of T cell receptor beta chains from one sample in a study of molecular identifiers for immune sequencing clone quantification. Using its own MiXCR run on the PCR reads, TCRdb lists one record per CDR3 protein. The sample contains some 650,000 distinct CDR3 sequences, 15% to 20% of which appear only once. The sequencing sample was made of naive CD8+ T cells from blood, with Jurkat cell RNA spiked in. These receptors came from a human donor in good health. Some libraries in this study had Jurkat cell RNA spiked in. Both conserved end residues are part of each CDR3. Fields, in order: D gene, J gene, clone size, V gene, CDR3 protein, CDR3 DNA. A D gene is named only where the DNA matches it firmly. For some rows the clone size is stated as once, few or many, or as a class when expanded; others skip it.

D: NA
J: TRBJ1-5
size: few
V: TRBV27
CDR3: CASSPKSIQPQHF
DNA: TGTGCCAGCAGTCCTAAGTCAATTCAGCCCCAGCATTTT

D: NA
J: TRBJ2-4
size: many
V: TRBV12-3/TRBV12-4
CDR3: CASSPGINIQYF
DNA: TGTGCCAGCAGTCCCGGGATTAACATTCAGTACTTC

D: TRBD2
J: TRBJ2-7
size: many
V: TRBV4-1
CDR3: CASSQDPGGFYEQYF
DNA: TGCGCCAGCAGCCAAGATCCCGGGGGGTTCTACGAGCAGTACTTC

D: TRBD2
J: TRBJ2-1
size: NA
V: TRBV27
CDR3: CASSSSGGAGNEQFF
DNA: TGTGCCAGCAGTTCGTCGGGGGGGGCTGGTAATGAGCAGTTCTTC

D: NA
J: TRBJ2-5
size: once
V: TRBV12-3/TRBV12-4
CDR3: CASSLAPRQVPRETQYF
DNA: TGTGCCAGCAGTTTAGCGCCCCGGCAGGTACCGAGAGAGACCCAGTACTTC

D: NA
J: TRBJ2-7
size: NA
V: TRBV12-3/TRBV12-4
CDR3: CASSQLRDAYEQYF
DNA: TGTGCCAGCAGTCAACTCAGGGACGCCTACGAGCAGTACTTC

D: NA
J: TRBJ2-3
size: many
V: TRBV14
CDR3: CASSQVGREWRDTQYF
DNA: TGTGCCAGCAGCCAAGTAGGTCGGGAATGGAGAGATACGCAGTATTTT

D: NA
J: TRBJ2-4
size: many
V: TRBV27
CDR3: CASSPSRQKNIQYF
DNA: TGTGCCAGCAGTCCCAGCAGACAGAAAAACATTCAGTACTTC

D: NA
J: TRBJ1-2
size: many
V: TRBV29-1
CDR3: CSVEDLGRATHNYGYTF
DNA: TGCAGCGTTGAAGATCTGGGCAGGGCCACACATAACTATGGCTACACCTTC

D: NA
J: TRBJ2-3
size: many
V: TRBV21-1
CDR3: CASPGRGPLTDTQYF
DNA: TGTGCCAGCCCCGGACGAGGCCCACTGACAGATACGCAGTATTTT

D: NA
J: TRBJ1-5
size: NA
V: TRBV6-4
CDR3: CASSDEEGRYQPQHF
DNA: TGTGCCAGCAGTGACGAGGAAGGACGTTATCAGCCCCAGCATTTT

D: TRBD2
J: TRBJ2-3
size: NA
V: TRBV20-1
CDR3: CSAKGLAGGRDTDTQYF
DNA: TGCAGTGCCAAGGGACTAGCGGGAGGGCGGGACACAGATACGCAGTATTTT

D: NA
J: TRBJ2-3
size: NA
V: TRBV4-3
CDR3: CASSQEAILPTTDTQYF
DNA: TGCGCCAGCAGCCAAGAGGCAATTCTACCTACCACAGATACGCAGTATTTT

D: TRBD2
J: TRBJ2-7
size: few
V: TRBV15
CDR3: CATSQTSGTYEQYF
DNA: TGTGCCACCAGCCAGACTAGCGGAACCTACGAGCAGTACTTC

D: NA
J: TRBJ1-2
size: few
V: TRBV5-1
CDR3: CASSLPSYGGYTF
DNA: TGCGCCAGCAGCTTGCCGTCCTACGGAGGCTACACCTTC

D: TRBD1
J: TRBJ2-7
size: NA
V: TRBV15
CDR3: CATSPPLTGGGHEQYF
DNA: TGTGCCACCAGCCCCCCCCTCACAGGGGGAGGTCACGAGCAGTACTTC

D: TRBD2
J: TRBJ2-5
size: many
V: TRBV9
CDR3: CASSVAASGDQETQYF
DNA: TGTGCCAGCAGCGTAGCGGCTAGCGGGGACCAAGAGACCCAGTACTTC

D: NA
J: TRBJ1-1
size: many
V: TRBV20-1
CDR3: CGGSVGPEAFF
DNA: TGCGGGGGCTCTGTGGGTCCTGAAGCTTTCTTT

D: NA
J: TRBJ2-7
size: many
V: TRBV4-3
CDR3: CASSQDQGTRYEQYF
DNA: TGCGCCAGCAGCCAAGATCAGGGCACGAGATACGAGCAGTACTTC

D: TRBD1
J: TRBJ2-3
size: many
V: TRBV4-1
CDR3: CASSQDYDRELTDTQYF
DNA: TGCGCCAGCAGCCAAGACTACGACAGGGAACTCACAGATACGCAGTATTTT

D: NA
J: TRBJ2-7
size: NA
V: TRBV29-1
CDR3: CSGEGGDLGYEQYF
DNA: TGCAGCGGTGAAGGGGGGGACTTAGGCTACGAGCAGTACTTC

D: TRBD1
J: TRBJ2-1
size: NA
V: TRBV4-1
CDR3: CASSPKEGTGWNNEQFF
DNA: TGCGCCAGCAGCCCAAAGGAGGGGACAGGGTGGAACAATGAGCAGTTCTTC

D: TRBD1
J: TRBJ2-7
size: many
V: TRBV5-1
CDR3: CASSRAGQGAYEQYF
DNA: TGCGCCAGCAGCCGGGCGGGACAGGGAGCCTACGAGCAGTACTTC

D: NA
J: TRBJ2-2
size: many
V: TRBV27
CDR3: CASSLVRVTGELFF
DNA: TGTGCCAGCAGTTTAGTAAGGGTCACCGGGGAGCTGTTTTTT

D: NA
J: TRBJ2-7
size: many
V: TRBV6-2/TRBV6-3
CDR3: CASSYSQEEQYF
DNA: TGTGCCAGCAGTTACAGCCAGGAGGAGCAGTACTTC

D: NA
J: TRBJ1-3
size: many
V: TRBV11-2
CDR3: CASSPGTALSGNTIYF
DNA: TGTGCCAGCAGCCCCGGGACGGCGCTTTCTGGAAACACCATATATTTT

D: TRBD1
J: TRBJ1-3
size: NA
V: TRBV6-5
CDR3: CASSLTDRAGNTIYF
DNA: TGTGCCAGCAGCCTCACGGACAGGGCTGGAAACACCATATATTTT

D: NA
J: TRBJ1-1
size: few
V: TRBV4-3
CDR3: CASSQGHQNTEAFF
DNA: TGCGCCAGCAGCCAAGGACATCAGAACACTGAAGCTTTCTTT

D: TRBD1
J: TRBJ1-4
size: few
V: TRBV30
CDR3: CATGDVTNEKLFF
DNA: TGTGCAACAGGGGACGTGACTAATGAAAAACTGTTTTTT

D: NA
J: TRBJ2-7
size: few
V: TRBV20-1
CDR3: CSATLLVTCEQYF
DNA: TGCAGTGCAACGCTGCTGGTAACCTGCGAGCAGTACTTC

D: NA
J: TRBJ2-3
size: many
V: TRBV4-2
CDR3: CASSSTASTDTQYF
DNA: TGTGCCAGCAGCTCTACAGCAAGCACAGATACGCAGTATTTT

D: TRBD2
J: TRBJ2-3
size: many
V: TRBV4-3
CDR3: CASSQDSGIATQYF
DNA: TGCGCCAGCAGCCAAGATAGCGGGATAGCTACGCAGTATTTT